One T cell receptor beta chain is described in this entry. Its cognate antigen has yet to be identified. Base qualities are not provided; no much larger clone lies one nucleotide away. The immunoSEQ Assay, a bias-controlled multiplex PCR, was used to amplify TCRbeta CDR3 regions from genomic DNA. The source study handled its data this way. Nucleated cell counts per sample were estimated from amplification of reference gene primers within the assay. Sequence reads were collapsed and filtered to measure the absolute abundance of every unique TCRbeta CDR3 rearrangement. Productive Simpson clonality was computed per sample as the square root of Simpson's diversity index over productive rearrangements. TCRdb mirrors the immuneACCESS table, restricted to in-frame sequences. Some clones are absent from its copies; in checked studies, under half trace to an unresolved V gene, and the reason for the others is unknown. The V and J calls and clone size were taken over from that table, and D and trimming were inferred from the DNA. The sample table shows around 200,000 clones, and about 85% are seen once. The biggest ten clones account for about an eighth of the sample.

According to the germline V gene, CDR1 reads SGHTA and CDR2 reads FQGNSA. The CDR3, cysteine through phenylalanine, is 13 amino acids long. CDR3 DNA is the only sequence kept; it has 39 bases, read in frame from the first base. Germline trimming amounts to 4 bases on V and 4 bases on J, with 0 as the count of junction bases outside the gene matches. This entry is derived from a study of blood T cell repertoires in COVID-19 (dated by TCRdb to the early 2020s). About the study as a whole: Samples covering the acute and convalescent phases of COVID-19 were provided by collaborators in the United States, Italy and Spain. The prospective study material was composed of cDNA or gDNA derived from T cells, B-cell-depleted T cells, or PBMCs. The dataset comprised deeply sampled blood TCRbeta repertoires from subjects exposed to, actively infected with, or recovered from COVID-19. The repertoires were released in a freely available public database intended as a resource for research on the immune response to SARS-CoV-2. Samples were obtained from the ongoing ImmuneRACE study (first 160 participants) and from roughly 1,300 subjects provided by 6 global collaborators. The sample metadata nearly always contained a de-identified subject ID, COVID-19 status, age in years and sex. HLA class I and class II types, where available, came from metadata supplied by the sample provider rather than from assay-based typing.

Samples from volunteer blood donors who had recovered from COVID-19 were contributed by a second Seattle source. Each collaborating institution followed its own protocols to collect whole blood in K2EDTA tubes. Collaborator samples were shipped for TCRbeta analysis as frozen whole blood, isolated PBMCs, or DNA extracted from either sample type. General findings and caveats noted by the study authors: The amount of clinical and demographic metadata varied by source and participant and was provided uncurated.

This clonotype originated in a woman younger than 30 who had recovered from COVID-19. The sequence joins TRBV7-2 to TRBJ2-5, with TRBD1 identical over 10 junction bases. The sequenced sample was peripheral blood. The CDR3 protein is CASSWDRGETQYF. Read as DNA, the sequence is TGTGCCAGCAGCTGGGACAGGGGAGAGACCCAGTACTTC.